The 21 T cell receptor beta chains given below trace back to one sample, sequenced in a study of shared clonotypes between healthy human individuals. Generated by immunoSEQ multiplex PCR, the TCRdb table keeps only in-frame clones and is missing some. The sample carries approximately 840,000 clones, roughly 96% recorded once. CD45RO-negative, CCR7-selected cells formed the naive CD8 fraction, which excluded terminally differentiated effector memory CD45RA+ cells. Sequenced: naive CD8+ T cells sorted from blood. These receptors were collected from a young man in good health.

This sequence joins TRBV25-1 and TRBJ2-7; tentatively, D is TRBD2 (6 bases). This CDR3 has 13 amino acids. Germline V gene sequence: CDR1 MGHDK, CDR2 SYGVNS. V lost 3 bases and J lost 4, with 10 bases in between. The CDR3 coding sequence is TGTGCCAGCAGTGAGGGGGGTTCGTACGAGCAGTACTTC. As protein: CASSEGGSYEQYF.

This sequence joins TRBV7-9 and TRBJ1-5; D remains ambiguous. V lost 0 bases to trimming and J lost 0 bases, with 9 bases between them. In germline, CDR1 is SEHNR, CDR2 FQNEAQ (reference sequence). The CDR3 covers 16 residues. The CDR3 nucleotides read TGTGCCAGCAGCTTAGCGCCCGAGGATAGCAATCAGCCCCAGCATTTT. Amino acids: CASSLAPEDSNQPQHF.

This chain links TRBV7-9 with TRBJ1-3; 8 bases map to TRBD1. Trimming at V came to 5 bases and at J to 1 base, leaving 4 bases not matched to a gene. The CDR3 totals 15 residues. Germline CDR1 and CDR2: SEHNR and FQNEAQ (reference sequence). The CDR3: CASSPRTGSGNTIYF. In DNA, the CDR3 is TGTGCCAGCAGCCCGCGGACAGGGTCTGGAAACACCATATATTTT. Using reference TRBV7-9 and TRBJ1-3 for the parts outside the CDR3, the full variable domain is DTGVSQNPRHKITKRGQNVTFRCDPISEHNRLYWYRQTLGQGPEFLTYFQNEAQLEKSRLLSDRFSAERPKGSFSTLEIQRTEQGDSAMYLCASSPRTGSGNTIYFGEGSWLTVV.

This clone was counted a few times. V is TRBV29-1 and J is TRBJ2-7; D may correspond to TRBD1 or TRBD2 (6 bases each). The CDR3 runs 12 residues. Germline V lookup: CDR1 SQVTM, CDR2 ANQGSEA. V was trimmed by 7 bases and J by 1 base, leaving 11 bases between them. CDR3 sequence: CSGRDNSYEQYF. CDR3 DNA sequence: TGCAGCGGGAGGGACAATTCCTACGAGCAGTACTTC.

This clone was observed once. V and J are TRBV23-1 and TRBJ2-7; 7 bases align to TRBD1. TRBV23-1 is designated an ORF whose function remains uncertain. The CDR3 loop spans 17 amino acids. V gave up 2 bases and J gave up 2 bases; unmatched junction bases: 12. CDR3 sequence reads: CASSQRPPDRVPYEQYF. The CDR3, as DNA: TGCGCCAGCAGTCAAAGACCTCCCGACAGGGTACCCTACGAGCAGTACTTC.

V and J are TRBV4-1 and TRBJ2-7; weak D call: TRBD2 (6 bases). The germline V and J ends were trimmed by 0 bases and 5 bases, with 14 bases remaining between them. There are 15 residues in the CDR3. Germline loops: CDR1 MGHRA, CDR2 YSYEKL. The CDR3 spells CASSQEEGLVNEQYF. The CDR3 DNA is TGCGCCAGCAGCCAAGAGGAGGGATTGGTCAACGAGCAGTACTTC.

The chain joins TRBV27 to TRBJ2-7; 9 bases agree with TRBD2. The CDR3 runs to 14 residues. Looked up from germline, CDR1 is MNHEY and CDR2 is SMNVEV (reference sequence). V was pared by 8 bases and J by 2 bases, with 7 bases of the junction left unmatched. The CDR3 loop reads CASRRLAEPYEQYF. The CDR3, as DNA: TGTGCCAGCCGTCGACTAGCGGAGCCCTACGAGCAGTACTTC.

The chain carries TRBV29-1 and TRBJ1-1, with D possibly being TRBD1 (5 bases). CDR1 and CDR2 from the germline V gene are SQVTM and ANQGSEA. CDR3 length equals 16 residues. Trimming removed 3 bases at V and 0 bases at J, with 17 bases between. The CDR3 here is CSVEGWGSSMNTEAFF. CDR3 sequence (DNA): TGCAGCGTTGAGGGGTGGGGCAGTAGTATGAACACTGAAGCTTTCTTT.

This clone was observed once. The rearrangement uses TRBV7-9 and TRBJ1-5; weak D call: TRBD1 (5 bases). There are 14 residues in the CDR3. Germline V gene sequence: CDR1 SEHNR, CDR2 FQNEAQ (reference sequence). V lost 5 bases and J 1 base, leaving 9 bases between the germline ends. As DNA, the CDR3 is TGTGCCAGCAGCCCCCAGGGAAGCAATCAGCCCCAGCATTTT. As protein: CASSPQGSNQPQHF.

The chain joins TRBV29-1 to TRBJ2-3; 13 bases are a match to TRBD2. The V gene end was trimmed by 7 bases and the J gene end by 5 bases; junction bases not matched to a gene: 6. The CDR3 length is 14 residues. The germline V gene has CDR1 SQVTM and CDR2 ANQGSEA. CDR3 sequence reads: CSGRTSGSIDTQYF. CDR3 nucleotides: TGCAGCGGTAGGACTAGCGGGAGTATAGATACGCAGTATTTT.

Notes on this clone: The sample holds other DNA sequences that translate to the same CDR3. The DNA of the CDR3 is TGTGCCAGCAGCGTAGGAGGCGGGAATGAGCAGTTCTTC. This codes for CASSVGGGNEQFF. The rearrangement links TRBV9 to TRBJ2-1, with D maybe TRBD2 (5 bases). The germline CDR1 and CDR2 sequences are SGDLS and YYNGEE. The V gene lost 0 bases and the J gene lost 7 bases, with 8 bases spanning the gap. This CDR3 has 13 amino acids.

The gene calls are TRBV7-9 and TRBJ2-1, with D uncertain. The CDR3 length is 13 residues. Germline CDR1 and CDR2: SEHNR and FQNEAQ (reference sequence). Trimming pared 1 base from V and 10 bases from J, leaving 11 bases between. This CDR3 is CASSLEANREQFF. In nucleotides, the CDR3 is TGTGCCAGCAGCTTAGAGGCGAACAGAGAGCAGTTCTTC.

As DNA, the CDR3 is TGTGCCAGCAGTGAAGTTCCGGGACAGGGATATGAGCAGTACTTC. It specifies CASSEVPGQGYEQYF. The chain couples TRBV6-1 to TRBJ2-7; 9 bases fit TRBD1. Losses at the gene ends were 1 base for V and 7 bases for J; bases not matched to a gene: 8. CDR1 MNHNS and CDR2 SASEGT come from the germline V gene. CDR3 length: 15 residues.

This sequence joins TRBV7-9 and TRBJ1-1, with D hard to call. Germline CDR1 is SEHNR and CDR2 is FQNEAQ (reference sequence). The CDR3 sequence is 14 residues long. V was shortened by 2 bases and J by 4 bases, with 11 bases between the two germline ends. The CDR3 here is CASSLTGWVTEAFF. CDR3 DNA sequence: TGTGCCAGCAGCTTAACCGGATGGGTCACTGAAGCTTTCTTT.

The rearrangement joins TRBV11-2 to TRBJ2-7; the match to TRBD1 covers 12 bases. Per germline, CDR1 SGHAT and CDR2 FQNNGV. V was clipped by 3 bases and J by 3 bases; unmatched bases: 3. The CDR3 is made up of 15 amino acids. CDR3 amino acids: CASSLGTGGLYEQYF. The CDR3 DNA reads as TGTGCCAGCAGCTTGGGGACAGGGGGCCTCTACGAGCAGTACTTC.

CDR3 in amino acids: CAWSVPTSLQETQYF. In DNA form, the CDR3 reads TGTGCCTGGAGTGTACCAACTAGCCTACAAGAGACCCAGTACTTC. This chain connects TRBV30 to TRBJ2-5; possible D gene TRBD2, 6 bases. Per the germline V gene, CDR1 is GTSNPN and CDR2 is SVGIG (reference sequence). Trimming stripped 0 bases from V and 2 bases from J, with 13 bases between. This CDR3 spans 15 amino acids.

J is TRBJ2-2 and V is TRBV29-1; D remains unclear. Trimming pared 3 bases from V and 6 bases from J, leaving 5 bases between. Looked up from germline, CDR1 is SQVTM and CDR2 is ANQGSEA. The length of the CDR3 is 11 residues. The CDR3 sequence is CSVEQSGELFF. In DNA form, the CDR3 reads TGCAGCGTTGAGCAATCCGGGGAGCTGTTTTTT.

This CDR3 reads CASSPRTGTSYTF. The CDR3 nucleotides are TGTGCCAGCAGCCCACGGACAGGCACAAGCTACACCTTC. V usage is TRBV11-2 and J usage is TRBJ1-2; TRBD1 matches 7 bases. From germline, CDR1 is SGHAT and CDR2 FQNNGV. The trim removed 5 bases at V and 9 bases at J, leaving 9 bases unmatched. This CDR3 contains 13 residues.

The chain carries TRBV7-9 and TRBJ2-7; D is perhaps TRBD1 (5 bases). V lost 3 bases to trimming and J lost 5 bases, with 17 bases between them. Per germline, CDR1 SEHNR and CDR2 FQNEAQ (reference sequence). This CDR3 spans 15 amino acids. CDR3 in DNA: TGTGCCAGCAGCTTGTCGTCAGGGTTCGTGCACGAGCAGTACTTC. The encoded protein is CASSLSSGFVHEQYF.

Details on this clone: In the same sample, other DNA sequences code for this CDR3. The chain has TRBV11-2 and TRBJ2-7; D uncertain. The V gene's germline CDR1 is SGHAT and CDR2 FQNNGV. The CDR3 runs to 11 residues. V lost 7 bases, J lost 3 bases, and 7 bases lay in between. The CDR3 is CASTLDYEQYF. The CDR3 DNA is TGTGCCAGCACCCTAGACTACGAGCAGTACTTC. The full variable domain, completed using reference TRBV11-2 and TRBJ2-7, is EAGVAQSPRYKIIEKRQSVAFWCNPISGHATLYWYQQILGQGPKLLIQFQNNGVVDDSQLPKDRFSAERLKGVDSTLKIQPAKLEDSAVYLCASTLDYEQYFGPGTRLTVT.

The CDR3 loop is CASSDPGDFYNEQFF. CDR3 nucleotides: TGTGCCAGCAGTGACCCAGGGGATTTCTACAATGAGCAGTTCTTC. V gene TRBV6-1 combines with J gene TRBJ2-1, with TRBD1 as a possible D gene (6 bases). Trimming cost V 3 bases and J 3 bases, with 12 bases left between them. This CDR3 comprises 15 residues. CDR1 and CDR2 from the germline V gene are MNHNS and SASEGT.